The 32 T cell receptor beta chains listed next were all sequenced from one sample in a study of control samples from healthy donors and cancer patients. Profiled with immunoSEQ multiplex PCR; TCRdb holds only in-frame clones, not every one. The sample records 150,000 or so clones, roughly 93% being singletons. Sequences were obtained from blood. The receptor set was obtained from a man aged 18-30 years in good health.

The chain is built from TRBV28 and TRBJ2-4; D gene unclear. Germline values: CDR1 MDHEN, CDR2 SYDVKM. With 3 bases removed from V and 5 bases from J, the gap between germline ends came to 8 bases. The CDR3 contains 13 residues. As DNA, the CDR3 is TGTGCCAGCAGTTTTTCCGGTGAAAACATTCAGTACTTC. It specifies CASSFSGENIQYF.

Details on this clone: At one of its ends the junction is not consistent with the germline gene, which may arise from a read error. The chain uses TRBV14 and TRBJ2-6; D gene uncertain. CDR1 SGHDN and CDR2 FVKESK come from the germline V gene. The CDR3 covers 13 residues. The CDR3 DNA follows: TGTGCCAGCAGCGCCTCTCGGGCCAACGTCCTGACTTTC. Its protein product is CASSASRANVLTF. Variable domain in full (rest from reference TRBV14 and TRBJ2-6): EAGVTQFPSHSVIEKGQTVTLRCDPISGHDNLYWYRRVMGKEIKFLLHFVKESKQDESGMPNNRFLAERTGGTYSTLKVQPAELEDSGVYFCASSASRANVLTFGAGSRLTVL.

This chain uses TRBV5-1 with TRBJ1-1; D is perhaps TRBD1 (5 bases). V was pared by 4 bases and J by 4 bases, with 14 bases between. In germline, CDR1 is SGHRS, CDR2 YFSETQ. This CDR3 is 14 amino acids long. CDR3 protein: CASSHGGGGTEAFF. In DNA, the CDR3 is TGCGCCAGCAGCCACGGGGGTGGTGGCACTGAAGCTTTCTTT.

This chain joins TRBV29-1 and TRBJ2-7; D unclear. CDR3 size: 12 residues. Germline CDR1 SQVTM, CDR2 ANQGSEA. V was trimmed by 5 bases and J by 3 bases, leaving 11 bases between them. The CDR3 nucleotides are TGCAGCGTTATGGAACCCTACTACGAGCAGTACTTC. Amino acid sequence: CSVMEPYYEQYF.

The chain couples TRBV5-8 to TRBJ2-7; D assignment may be TRBD1 or TRBD2 (5 bases each). Germline-derived CDR1 and CDR2 are SGHTS and YDEGEE. The V gene lost 4 bases and the J gene lost 6 bases, with 17 bases spanning the gap. The CDR3 has 14 amino acids. The CDR3 nucleotides are TGTGCCAGCAGCCCCACGGGACGGGATTCCGAGCAGTACTTC. Residues: CASSPTGRDSEQYF.

The CDR3 reads CASSPSGNYGYTF. DNA of the CDR3: TGTGCCAGCTCACCATCGGGGAACTATGGCTACACCTTC. The chain links TRBV18 to TRBJ1-2; D ambiguous. The CDR3 has 13 residues. Germline assignment: CDR1 KGHSH and CDR2 LQKENI. V gave up 2 bases and J gave up 2 bases, with 6 bases separating them.

This chain uses TRBV12-3 or TRBV12-4 with TRBJ1-4; D gene ambiguous. The V and J ends lost 3 bases and 8 bases respectively, with 4 bases between them. The CDR3 extends over 11 amino acids. The DNA of the CDR3 is TGTGCCAGCAGTTTTGGAGAAAAACTGTTTTTT. This translates into CASSFGEKLFF.

The chain joins TRBV6-5 to TRBJ2-7; maybe TRBD2 (6 bases). V gave up 6 bases and J gave up 9 bases, with 24 bases separating them. The CDR3 has 15 residues. The germline V gene has CDR1 MNHEY and CDR2 SVGAGI. The CDR3 DNA reads TGTGCCAGCAGCGCAAGGGCGGGATCCGCGCGGGTGCAGTACTTC. Translating it yields CASSARAGSARVQYF.

The V and J genes are TRBV5-4 and TRBJ1-1; TRBD1 matches at 10 bases. Germline values: CDR1 SGHNT, CDR2 YYREEE (reference sequence). The CDR3 consists of 15 residues. V trimming: 4 bases; J trimming: 1 base; junction bases outside the gene matches: 4. In DNA, the CDR3 is TGTGCCAGCAGCGAAGGGGACAGGGGGAACACTGAAGCTTTCTTT. Translation: CASSEGDRGNTEAFF.

This clone was seen more than once but under ten times. This sequence joins TRBV3-1 (or the pseudogene TRBV3-2) and TRBJ2-7; 10 positions agree with TRBD2. The CDR3 covers 16 residues. V gave up 4 bases and J gave up 3 bases; unmatched junction bases: 9. Germline V lookup: CDR1 LGHDT, CDR2 YNNKEL (reference sequence). In nucleotides, the CDR3 is TGTGCCAGCAGCCCCCGGGGGATAGCGGGGGGCTACGAGCAGTACTTC. It translates to CASSPRGIAGGYEQYF.

The gene calls are TRBV7-6 and TRBJ1-4; no definite D call. The length of the CDR3 is 16 residues. Trimming removed 4 bases at V and 5 bases at J, with 17 bases between. Germline V gene lookup returns CDR1 SGHVS and CDR2 FNYEAQ. CDR3 sequence: CASSWRRNLLNEKLFF. For the CDR3, the DNA is TGTGCCAGCAGCTGGCGGCGAAATTTGTTAAATGAAAAACTGTTTTTT.

The chain recombines TRBV9 with TRBJ1-4; 7 bases line up with TRBD1. With 3 bases clipped from V and 7 bases from J, the junction kept 12 bases outside the gene matches. Per the germline V gene, CDR1 is SGDLS and CDR2 is YYNGEE. This CDR3 has 16 residues. The DNA for the CDR3 is TGTGCCAGCAGCGCTACTCCCCAGGCAGGGGGTGAAAAACTGTTTTTT. This translates into CASSATPQAGGEKLFF.

The rearrangement uses TRBV28 and TRBJ1-5; TRBD1 might be the D (5 bases). The germline gives CDR1 MDHEN, CDR2 SYDVKM. The germline V and J ends were trimmed by 5 bases and 8 bases, with 19 bases remaining between them. The CDR3 spans 15 residues. The CDR3 sequence: CASSPLRGPMEPQHF. CDR3 bases: TGTGCCAGCAGTCCCCTAAGGGGCCCCATGGAGCCCCAGCATTTT.

V and J are TRBV4-1 and TRBJ2-5; TRBD1 aligns across 7 bases. V was clipped by 0 bases and J by 2 bases; unmatched bases: 0. This CDR3 is 14 amino acids long. Per germline, CDR1 MGHRA and CDR2 YSYEKL. CDR3: CASSQEDRQETQYF. The CDR3 coding sequence is TGCGCCAGCAGCCAAGAGGACAGGCAAGAGACCCAGTACTTC.

The chain is built from TRBV28 and TRBJ1-2, with D perhaps TRBD1 (6 bases). With 6 bases removed from V and 4 bases from J, the gap between germline ends came to 12 bases. This CDR3 has 13 amino acids. Germline V lookup: CDR1 MDHEN, CDR2 SYDVKM. CDR3 DNA: TGTGCCAGCAGCCGGACAGCTCCCTATGGCTACACCTTC. It codes for CASSRTAPYGYTF.

V usage is TRBV2 and J usage is TRBJ2-7; 8 positions agree with TRBD1. Germline loops: CDR1 SNHLY, CDR2 FYNNEI. This CDR3 region has 16 residues. V lost 6 bases, J lost 5 bases, and 15 bases stayed unmatched. The CDR3 DNA follows: TGTGCCAGCAGGGAAACTCTAAGGACAGGGAATAACGAGCAGTACTTC. Protein sequence: CASRETLRTGNNEQYF.

This clone was found once. The chain joins TRBV2 to TRBJ1-2; tentative D call: TRBD1 (6 bases). This CDR3 is built from 16 residues. Germline CDR1 and CDR2: SNHLY and FYNNEI. With 4 bases removed from V and 3 bases from J, the gap between germline ends came to 18 bases. The CDR3 nucleotides are TGTGCCAGCAGTGGCGGGACAAACGGGGGTGACTATGGCTACACCTTC. Its translation is CASSGGTNGGDYGYTF.

V and J are TRBV5-3 and TRBJ1-6; D gene ambiguous. TRBV5-3 is treated as an ORF (open reading frame) with a function not yet certain. CDR3 length equals 15 residues. The ends were cut back, 1 base at V and 2 bases at J, with 7 bases in the middle. CDR3 sequence reads: CARSLRQTYNSPLHF. For the CDR3, the DNA is TGTGCCAGAAGCTTGCGGCAGACCTATAATTCACCCCTCCACTTT.

This chain joins TRBV7-2 and TRBJ1-5; no clear D gene. Trimming removed 4 bases at V and 6 bases at J, with 13 bases between. Germline V gene sequence: CDR1 SGHTA, CDR2 FQGNSA. This CDR3 spans 14 amino acids. The CDR3 loop reads CASSSLPGGQPQHF. The CDR3 nucleotides read TGTGCCAGCAGCTCGCTGCCGGGTGGTCAGCCCCAGCATTTT.

The chain couples TRBV24-1 to TRBJ1-3, with D unclear. V was trimmed by 9 bases and J by 0 bases, leaving 8 bases between them. The CDR3 runs 13 residues. Germline V gene lookup returns CDR1 KGHDR and CDR2 SFDVKD. CDR3 nucleotide sequence: TGTGCCACCTCCTCATACTCTGGAAACACCATATATTTT. Protein product: CATSSYSGNTIYF.

This sequence joins TRBV5-4 and TRBJ2-1; 15 bases are a match to TRBD2. CDR1 is SGHNT, CDR2 YYREEE, per germline (reference sequence). The length of the CDR3 is 20 residues. V was clipped by 3 bases and J by 4 bases; unmatched bases: 14. The DNA of the CDR3 is TGTGCCAGCAGCTACCAAGGACTAGCGGGGGGGCGTAAAAGGTACAATGAGCAGTTCTTC. It yields the protein CASSYQGLAGGRKRYNEQFF.

The V gene is TRBV7-9, the J gene TRBJ1-2, with 8 positions matching TRBD1. This CDR3 has 15 residues. Germline CDR1 and CDR2: SEHNR and FQNEAQ (reference sequence). V dropped 3 bases and J dropped 5; count of bases not matched to a gene: 8. CDR3 coding DNA: TGTGCCAGCAGCTTCGCAGGGGGCTTAGGGTATGGCTACACCTTC. As protein: CASSFAGGLGYGYTF.

The rearrangement joins TRBV3-1 (or the pseudogene TRBV3-2) to TRBJ1-3, with no clear D. Trimming shortened V by 0 bases and J by 0 bases, and 9 bases separated the two germline ends. Germline V gene sequence: CDR1 LGHDT, CDR2 YNNKEL (reference sequence). This CDR3 has 16 residues. CDR3 sequence reads: CASSQDSRISGNTIYF. CDR3 in DNA: TGTGCCAGCAGCCAAGATTCGAGGATCTCTGGAAACACCATATATTTT.

This clone was counted once. The chain has TRBV5-1 and TRBJ2-3, with unresolved D. The CDR3 extends over 12 amino acids. Germline V gives CDR1 SGHRS, CDR2 YFSETQ. V lost 4 bases and J lost 7, with 10 bases in between. The CDR3: CASSTDANTQYF. The CDR3 DNA sequence: TGCGCCAGCAGCACCGACGCCAATACGCAGTATTTT.

The gene calls are TRBV5-1 and TRBJ2-5; D uncertain. Trimming took 1 base from V and 4 from J, leaving 8 bases between them. CDR1 is SGHRS and CDR2 is YFSETQ in the germline V gene. The CDR3 length is 13 residues. CDR3 sequence: CASSLYSTETQYF. The CDR3 DNA reads TGCGCCAGCAGCTTGTACTCGACAGAGACCCAGTACTTC.

V and J are TRBV3-1 (or the pseudogene TRBV3-2) and TRBJ1-5; D is unclear. Looked up from germline, CDR1 is LGHDT and CDR2 is YNNKEL (reference sequence). Trimming took 4 bases from V and 8 from J, leaving 12 bases between them. The CDR3 loop spans 13 amino acids. The CDR3 nucleotides are TGTGCCAGCAGCCGGGAGCTGGGCGAGCCCCAGCATTTT. Translation: CASSRELGEPQHF.

This rearrangement joins TRBV21-1 to TRBJ1-1; TRBD1 is the table's D call and was not checked against the DNA. TRBV21-1 is a recognized pseudogene. There are 16 residues in the CDR3. CDR3 protein: CASSKGQGRGNTEAFF. Written as DNA, the CDR3 is TGTGCCAGCAGCAAGGGACAGGGTCGAGGGAACACTGAAGCTTTCTTT.

The chain is built from TRBV27 and TRBJ2-7; weak D call: TRBD1 (6 bases). V lost 2 bases and J lost 3, with 14 bases in between. This CDR3 contains 15 residues. Germline values: CDR1 MNHEY, CDR2 SMNVEV (reference sequence). The CDR3 DNA reads as TGTGCCAGCAGTTTACACGCCCGGACAGTCTACGAGCAGTACTTC. Protein sequence: CASSLHARTVYEQYF.

The chain employs TRBV7-2 and TRBJ2-1; 7 nucleotides line up with TRBD1. The CDR3 extends over 15 amino acids. The V gene's germline CDR1 is SGHTA and CDR2 FQGNSA. V was clipped by 10 bases and J by 11 bases; unmatched bases: 20. The CDR3 DNA reads as TGTGCCACCAAACAGGAACAGGGGTTCAATAGGAAGCAGTTCTTC. It is translated as CATKQEQGFNRKQFF.

The V gene is TRBV4-1, the J gene TRBJ2-7, with D perhaps TRBD2 (6 bases). V lost 5 bases to trimming and J lost 1 base, with 15 bases between them. CDR3 size: 15 residues. The germline V gene encodes CDR1 MGHRA and CDR2 YSYEKL. For the CDR3, the DNA is TGCGCCAGCAGCTTACGACTAGGGGAATCCTACGAGCAGTACTTC. Its protein product is CASSLRLGESYEQYF.

This clone was picked up one time. The chain combines TRBV10-2 with TRBJ2-1; D unresolved. Germline V CDR1 and CDR2: WSHSY, SAAADI. The CDR3 is 16 amino acids. V lost 0 bases, J lost 0 bases, and 9 bases lay in between. CDR3 DNA sequence: TGCGCCAGCAGTGAGTCAGGCATAAGCTCCTACAATGAGCAGTTCTTC. Translation gives CASSESGISSYNEQFF.

The gene calls are TRBV7-2 and TRBJ2-7, with 7 bases matching TRBD1. The CDR3 contains 13 residues. CDR1 is SGHTA, CDR2 FQGNSA, per germline. The trim removed 6 bases at V and 4 bases at J, leaving 6 bases unmatched. As DNA, the CDR3 is TGTGCCAGCAGTGACAGGGTTGGGTACGAGCAGTACTTC. It codes for CASSDRVGYEQYF.